The clone carrying this T cell receptor (beta chain) was detected a few times. The data belong to a study of early T cells in non-severe SARS-CoV-2 infection. Looking at the study overall: Sequencing targeted bulk RNA from unsorted whole blood, leaving chains unpaired.

The germline CDR1 and CDR2 sequences are SNHLY and FYNNEI. Trimming shortened V by 5 bases and J by 3 bases, and 16 bases separated the two germline ends. The CDR3 has 15 residues. Attached unique molecular identifiers marked individual cDNA molecules. TCRdb called the 5' RACE reads again in MiXCR, with one record for every CDR3 protein. The sample contains some 77,000 distinct CDR3 sequences, more than 9% of which appear only once. The sample taken for sequencing was whole blood. The chain employs TRBV2 and TRBJ1-2, with a tentative D call TRBD1 (6 bases). This TCR derives from an adult who was a healthcare worker with PCR-confirmed SARS-CoV-2 infection or an uninfected control (not recorded which). CDR3 in amino acids: CASSIQGEGDYGYTF. DNA of the CDR3: TGTGCCAGCAGTATCCAGGGAGAGGGGGACTATGGCTACACCTTC.